Sequencing of this T cell receptor (beta chain) was carried out in a study of vaccination effects on CD4 cells after COVID-19. Study-level points and caveats: Infection-derived and vaccine-derived clones contracted markedly late after vaccination.

As regards this clone: Its target is not known.

Method: immunoSEQ multiplex PCR; TCRdb's copy keeps in-frame clones and lacks some. The sample has roughly 59,000 clones, just under 80% seen once. Expansion with viral peptide pools was applied to antigen-specific CD4+ T cells by the ViraFEST assay prior to sequencing. CD4+ T cells were isolated after roughly nine days of culture. Two doses of BNT162b2 or mRNA-1273 vaccine were administered to participants. Cultures of about 2 million PBMC per well contained approximately 10 IU/ml IL-2 plus 10 ug/ml peptides. V was trimmed by 3 bases and J by 2 bases, leaving 15 bases between them. The CDR3 is made up of 16 amino acids.

The chain combines TRBV23-1 with TRBJ2-3, with D unresolved. TRBV23-1 is known as an ORF, though its function is uncertain. This clonotype was sampled from a human donor who received a COVID-19 vaccine. Specimen: CD4+ T cells from PBMCs cultured with HCoV-OC43 spike peptides, collected after COVID-19 vaccination. Subset defined: HCoV-OC43 spike overlapping peptide pool stimulation. CDR3 sequence: CASSHPRTATTDTQYF. For the CDR3, the DNA is TGCGCCAGCAGTCACCCCCGGACGGCCACCACAGATACGCAGTATTTT.